The 11 T cell receptor beta chains below come from one sample, sequenced in a study of blood T cells in healthy people across ages. A second PCR, run for roughly 7 to 12 cycles, used a sample-barcoded 5' primer plus a J-beta primer mix. One entry per CDR3 protein, called by TCRdb with MiXCR from the 5' RACE reads. In the table there are 450,000 to 600,000 distinct CDR3 sequences, about 25% of which are singletons. The same sample was also used in a study of T cells of mothers and their children.

The sequenced sample consisted of blood. The receptors shown here come from a boy aged 2 to 9 in good health.

The chain uses TRBV6-6 and TRBJ1-1; D uncertain. The length of the CDR3 is 13 residues. Per the germline V gene, CDR1 is MNHNY and CDR2 is SVGAGI (reference sequence). V dropped 1 base and J dropped 3 bases, with 6 bases sitting between them. The CDR3 region has the DNA TGTGCCAGCAGTTACTTGGCAGACACTGAAGCTTTCTTT. This codes for CASSYLADTEAFF.

In this sample, this clonotype turned up a few times. The V gene is TRBV7-2, the J gene TRBJ2-1; D remains ambiguous. CDR3 length: 18 amino acids. The ends were cut back, 0 bases at V and 1 base at J, with 16 bases in the middle. Germline CDR1 and CDR2: SGHTA and FQGNSA. The CDR3 region has the DNA TGTGCCAGCAGCTTAGCGGTAGTCCTTTCCAAATCCTACAATGAGCAGTTCTTC. Encoded protein: CASSLAVVLSKSYNEQFF.

This clonotype was observed a few times. The chain links TRBV13 to TRBJ2-1, with D perhaps assigned TRBD1 or TRBD2 (5 bases each). The better agreement between TRBJ2-5 and the DNA end casts doubt on the J call. Germline values: CDR1 PRHDT, CDR2 FYEKMQ (reference sequence). The CDR3 consists of 14 residues. DNA for the CDR3: TGTGCCAGCAGCCCGTGGGACGGAGAAGAGACCCAGTACTTC. Protein sequence: CASSPWDGEETQYF.

This clonotype was counted only a few times. The J gene is TRBJ2-7, the V gene TRBV5-5; TRBD2 agrees at 7 bases. V trimming: 5 bases; J trimming: 2 bases; junction bases outside the gene matches: 7. Germline values: CDR1 SGHKS, CDR2 YYEKEE (reference sequence). The CDR3 spans 14 residues. The CDR3 sequence is CASSPSGSTYEQYF. CDR3 DNA: TGTGCCAGCAGTCCTAGCGGTTCCACCTACGAGCAGTACTTC.

The chain employs TRBV9 and TRBJ2-2, with D unresolved. This CDR3 is 16 amino acids long. From germline, CDR1 is SGDLS and CDR2 YYNGEE. V was pared by 7 bases and J by 4 bases, with 20 bases between. CDR3 nucleotide sequence: TGTGCCAGCTCACACCGGTTGGACGAGGTCACCGGGGAGCTGTTTTTT. This translates into CASSHRLDEVTGELFF.

This clonotype was found a few times. The V call is TRBV29-1, the J call TRBJ1-1; D gene uncertain. Trimming left V 4 bases short and J 4 bases short, with 16 bases between. CDR3 length: 14 amino acids. Germline V lookup: CDR1 SQVTM, CDR2 ANQGSEA. CDR3 coding DNA: TGCAGCGTTGCTCTTATTCTGGGGAGCACTGAAGCTTTCTTT. This encodes CSVALILGSTEAFF. Full variable domain (remainder filled in from reference TRBV29-1 and TRBJ1-1): SAVISQKPSRDICQRGTSLTIQCQVDSQVTMMFWYRQQPGQSLTLIATANQGSEATYESGFVIDKFPISRPNLTFSTLTVSNMSPEDSSIYLCSVALILGSTEAFFGQGTRLTVV.

This clonotype was seen only once. The chain combines TRBV7-2 with TRBJ2-2; 12 nucleotides agree with TRBD2. Germline values: CDR1 SGHTA, CDR2 FQGNSA. This CDR3 spans 16 amino acids. With V trimmed by 2 bases and J by 7 bases, 5 bases remained unmatched. The CDR3 protein is CASSLRLAGGHGELFF. CDR3 nucleotides: TGTGCCAGCAGCTTACGGCTAGCGGGGGGGCACGGGGAGCTGTTTTTT.

This clonotype was picked up a small number of times. The V and J genes are TRBV24-1 and TRBJ2-1; 7 bases line up with TRBD1. Trimming removed 6 bases from V and 9 bases from J; junction bases left unmatched: 7. The CDR3 is made up of 13 amino acids. Germline V CDR1 and CDR2: KGHDR, SFDVKD. The CDR3 region has the DNA TGTGCCACCAGTAGGGGGCCGCGAGGTGAGCAGTTCTTC. Translating gives CATSRGPRGEQFF.

This rearrangement joins TRBV20-1 to TRBJ1-1; possible D gene TRBD1, 5 bases. CDR1 is DFQATT, CDR2 SNEGSKA, per germline (reference sequence). The CDR3 runs 12 residues. Deletions cut 4 bases from V and 4 bases from J, with 10 bases between. CDR3 DNA sequence: TGCAGTGCTATGGAGGGGTCCACTGAAGCTTTCTTT. Encoded protein: CSAMEGSTEAFF.

This clonotype has a handful of counts. The chain carries TRBV12-3 or TRBV12-4 and TRBJ1-2; a weak D match, TRBD1 (5 bases). The V end lost 6 bases, the J end lost 4 bases, and 12 bases lay between the germline ends. The CDR3 covers 13 residues. The CDR3 DNA reads TGTGCCAGCAGCAAACAGGTTTTCTATGGCTACACCTTC. Protein product: CASSKQVFYGYTF.

This clonotype was counted a few times. The chain uses TRBV25-1 and TRBJ1-1; no definite D call. The CDR3 spans 12 residues. The germline CDR1 and CDR2 sequences are MGHDK and SYGVNS. Trimming took off 2 bases at V and 7 bases at J, with 8 bases between the two ends. CDR3 amino acids: CASSELYHEAFF. DNA for the CDR3: TGTGCCAGCAGTGAACTGTACCATGAAGCTTTCTTT.